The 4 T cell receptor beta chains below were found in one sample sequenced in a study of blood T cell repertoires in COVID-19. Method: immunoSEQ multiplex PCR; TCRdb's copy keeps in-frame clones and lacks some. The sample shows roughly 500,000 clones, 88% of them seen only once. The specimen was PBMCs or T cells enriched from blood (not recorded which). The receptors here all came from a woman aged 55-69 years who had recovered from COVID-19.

The CDR3 DNA reads as TGTGCCAGCAGCCGGGGGGTGGGAACCTACGAGCAGTACGTC. Its protein product is CASSRGVGTYEQYV. The rearrangement joins TRBV21-1 to TRBJ2-7; the table's TRBD2 call for D was not verified on the DNA. TRBV21-1 is labeled a pseudogene. This CDR3 is built from 14 residues.

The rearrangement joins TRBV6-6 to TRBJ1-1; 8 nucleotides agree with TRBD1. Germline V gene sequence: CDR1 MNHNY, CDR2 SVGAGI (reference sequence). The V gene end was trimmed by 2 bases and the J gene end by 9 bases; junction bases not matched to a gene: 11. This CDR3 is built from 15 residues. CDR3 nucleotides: TGTGCCAGCAGTTACGGGGACAGGACCTACAATAAAGCTTTCTTT. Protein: CASSYGDRTYNKAFF.

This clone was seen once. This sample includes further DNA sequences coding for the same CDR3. The CDR3 reads CATSREGRAGNTIYF. CDR3 DNA: TGTGCCACCAGCAGAGAAGGCAGGGCTGGAAACACCATATATTTT. The J gene is TRBJ1-3, the V gene TRBV15; D is perhaps TRBD1 (5 bases). Trimming took off 0 bases at V and 2 bases at J, with 8 bases between the two ends. The CDR3 sequence is 15 residues long. Germline CDR1 and CDR2: LNHNV and YYDKDF (reference sequence).

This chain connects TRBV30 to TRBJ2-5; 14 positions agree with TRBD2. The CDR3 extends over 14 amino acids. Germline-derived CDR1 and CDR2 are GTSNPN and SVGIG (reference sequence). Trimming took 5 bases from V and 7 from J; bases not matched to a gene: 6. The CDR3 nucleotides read TGTGCCTGGGGACTAGCGGGGGGCCCCTCGACCCAGTACTTC. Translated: CAWGLAGGPSTQYF. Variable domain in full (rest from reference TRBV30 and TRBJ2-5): SQTIHQWPATLVQPVGSPLSLECTVEGTSNPNLYWYRQAAGRGLQLLFYSVGIGQISSEVPQNLSASRPQDRQFILSSKKLLLSDSGFYLCAWGLAGGPSTQYFGPGTRLLVL.